The present TCR beta chain was sequenced within a study of blood T cell repertoires in COVID-19. The CDR3 extends over 12 amino acids. With 6 bases removed from V and 4 bases from J, the gap between germline ends came to 7 bases. The germline V gene has CDR1 MNHEY and CDR2 SVGEGT. Here immunoSEQ multiplex PCR was the method, and the copy in TCRdb shows in-frame clones only, minus some. In the table there are about 110,000 clones, approximately 88% of which are singletons. V gene TRBV6-2 or TRBV6-3 combines with J gene TRBJ2-1; D remains ambiguous. The sequenced material came from peripheral blood. The receptor was isolated from a man aged 35 to 55 with active or convalescent COVID-19. The CDR3 is CASSVFYNEQFF. In nucleotides, the CDR3 is TGTGCCAGCAGCGTCTTTTACAATGAGCAGTTCTTC.